The 20 T cell receptor beta chains reported below all come from one sample, sequenced in a study of blood T cell repertoires in COVID-19. Clones were sequenced by immunoSEQ multiplex PCR, and TCRdb holds only the in-frame ones, with some missing. This sample yields tens of thousands of clones, of which roughly 77% are seen a single time; more than 2% belongs to the top ten. The sample was peripheral blood. Every receptor here comes from a woman between 65 and 79 years old with COVID-19, enrolled during active disease.

The CDR3 DNA reads TGTGCCAGCAGGGGACTTGCACCTAGTACAGATACGCAGTATTTT. The encoded protein is CASRGLAPSTDTQYF. V gene TRBV6-5 combines with J gene TRBJ2-3; maybe TRBD2 (6 bases). Germline lookup yields CDR1 MNHEY and CDR2 SVGAGI. V shed 6 bases and J shed 3 bases, with 16 bases lying between them. This CDR3 region has 15 residues.

The rearrangement joins TRBV4-1 to TRBJ1-6; D unresolved. Looked up from germline, CDR1 is MGHRA and CDR2 is YSYEKL. Deletions cut 4 bases from V and 0 bases from J, with 7 bases between. The CDR3 runs 15 residues. CDR3 in DNA: TGCGCCAGCAGCCTCCGAGGCTCCTATAATTCACCCCTCCACTTT. This gives the protein CASSLRGSYNSPLHF.

This clone was found once. The chain links TRBV6-1 to TRBJ2-7; D is possibly TRBD2 (6 bases). This CDR3 is 15 amino acids long. Deletions cut 1 base from V and 2 bases from J, with 12 bases between. Germline V gives CDR1 MNHNS, CDR2 SASEGT. In DNA, the CDR3 is TGTGCCAGCAGTGAAGATAAGCGGGTAACCTACGAGCAGTACGTC. Protein: CASSEDKRVTYEQYV.

This rearrangement joins TRBV11-3 to TRBJ2-1, with D perhaps TRBD1 (5 bases). This CDR3 contains 15 residues. Germline V gene sequence: CDR1 SGHNT, CDR2 YENEEA. Trimming took off 0 bases at V and 6 bases at J, with 12 bases between the two ends. The CDR3 protein is CASSLEGQASNEQFF. The CDR3, as DNA: TGTGCCAGCAGCTTAGAGGGGCAGGCCAGCAATGAGCAGTTCTTC.

This chain joins TRBV9 and TRBJ2-3, with 7 bases aligning to TRBD2. CDR1 and CDR2 (germline): SGDLS, YYNGEE. The V and J ends lost 0 bases and 8 bases, in that order; junction bases with no gene match: 12. The CDR3 has 16 residues. The CDR3 DNA is TGTGCCAGCAGCGTAGGGACTAGTCTTCCTTCTCGTACGCAGTATTTT. It specifies CASSVGTSLPSRTQYF.

This chain uses TRBV7-9 with TRBJ1-3; 7 bases fit TRBD1. The CDR3 runs 14 residues. V lost 5 bases, J lost 3 bases, and 4 bases stayed unmatched. CDR1 is SEHNR and CDR2 is FQNEAQ in the germline V gene (reference sequence). The CDR3 nucleotides read TGTGCCAGCAGCCCAGGACAGGTTGGAAACACCATATATTTT. This codes for CASSPGQVGNTIYF.

V is TRBV6-2 or TRBV6-3 and J is TRBJ1-1; no definite D call. V lost 5 bases to trimming and J lost 2 bases, with 6 bases between them. The CDR3 sequence is 12 residues long. The germline V gene has CDR1 MNHEY and CDR2 SVGEGT. This chain's CDR3 is CASSHLNTEAFF. The CDR3 region has the DNA TGTGCCAGCAGTCATCTAAACACTGAAGCTTTCTTT.

V is TRBV3-1 (or the pseudogene TRBV3-2) and J is TRBJ1-1; the D is unclear. V gave up 3 bases and J gave up 0 bases, with 5 bases separating them. The CDR3 has 13 amino acids. CDR1 is LGHDT, CDR2 YNNKEL, per germline (reference sequence). The CDR3 here is CASSQYLNTEAFF. CDR3 sequence (DNA): TGTGCCAGCAGCCAGTACTTGAACACTGAAGCTTTCTTT.

V is TRBV29-1 and J is TRBJ2-1, with TRBD2 as a possible D gene (6 bases). This CDR3 comprises 16 residues. Germline CDR1 reads SQVTM; CDR2 reads ANQGSEA. Trimming left V 5 bases short and J 1 base short, with 18 bases between. The CDR3 region is CSVRGSGTRSYNEQFF. In DNA, the CDR3 is TGCAGCGTTAGGGGATCCGGGACTCGGTCCTACAATGAGCAGTTCTTC.

The genes are TRBV2 and TRBJ2-1; D is unclear. V was pared by 5 bases and J by 10 bases, with 6 bases between. This CDR3 is built from 10 residues. Germline values: CDR1 SNHLY, CDR2 FYNNEI. The DNA for the CDR3 is TGTGCCAGCAGTTCTCCGGAGCAGTTCTTC. Encoded protein: CASSSPEQFF.

The rearrangement uses TRBV27 and TRBJ2-3, with D perhaps matching TRBD1 (6 bases). The CDR3 runs 23 residues. Trimming left V 2 bases short and J 0 bases short, with 33 bases between. Germline CDR1 and CDR2: MNHEY and SMNVEV (reference sequence). CDR3 sequence: CASSLVPNLKQGPHSPSTDTQYF. CDR3 coding DNA: TGTGCCAGCAGTTTAGTTCCAAATCTAAAGCAGGGGCCCCACTCCCCCAGCACAGATACGCAGTATTTT.

This sequence joins TRBV14 and TRBJ1-4; 7 nucleotides align to TRBD1. Germline assignment: CDR1 SGHDN and CDR2 FVKESK. With V trimmed by 5 bases and J by 7 bases, 7 bases remained unmatched. This CDR3 has 14 residues. The CDR3 here is CASSVDRQGEKLFF. CDR3 sequence (DNA): TGTGCCAGCAGCGTGGACAGGCAGGGTGAAAAACTGTTTTTT.

The V and J genes are TRBV6-5 and TRBJ2-5, with 7 positions matching TRBD2. Germline-derived CDR1 and CDR2 are MNHEY and SVGAGI. Trimming removed 8 bases from V and 7 bases from J; junction bases left unmatched: 13. The length of the CDR3 is 14 residues. CDR3: CASWASGRPGTQYF. The CDR3 coding sequence is TGTGCCAGCTGGGCTAGCGGACGCCCGGGGACCCAGTACTTC.

The rearrangement joins TRBV6-8 to TRBJ2-2, with 8 bases aligning to TRBD2. Germline trimming cut 8 bases from V and 4 bases from J; bases unmatched to any gene: 6. Germline CDR1 is MNHGY and CDR2 is SAAAGT. The CDR3 loop spans 14 amino acids. In nucleotides, the CDR3 is TGTGCCAGCCCGGGAGGGCTCGGCACCGGGGAGCTGTTTTTT. This encodes CASPGGLGTGELFF.

The V and J genes are TRBV5-8 and TRBJ1-2; D ambiguous. There are 15 residues in the CDR3. V shed 4 bases and J shed 2 bases, with 15 bases lying between them. Germline values: CDR1 SGHTS, CDR2 YDEGEE. The CDR3 loop is CASSRAAGINYGYTF. The CDR3 nucleotides are TGTGCCAGCAGCCGAGCGGCGGGAATCAACTATGGCTACACCTTC.

The V and J genes are TRBV23-1 and TRBJ1-5; 7 bases map to TRBD1. TRBV23-1 is assigned to the ORF class and has an uncertain function. J was trimmed by 2 bases and V by 3 bases; bases with no gene match: 22. This CDR3 has 21 amino acids. The CDR3 is CASSHKSRQGGENVGNQPQHF. The CDR3 DNA follows: TGCGCCAGCAGTCACAAATCCCGCCAGGGGGGAGAAAATGTAGGCAATCAGCCCCAGCATTTT.

The chain is built from TRBV25-1 and TRBJ1-2; a weak D match, TRBD1 (5 bases). The V gene's germline CDR1 is MGHDK and CDR2 SYGVNS. With 3 bases removed from V and 5 bases from J, the gap between germline ends came to 10 bases. The CDR3 contains 13 residues. In DNA, the CDR3 is TGTGCCAGCAGTGACCCGGGGGGGTATGGCTACACCTTC. Its translation: CASSDPGGYGYTF.

This clone was detected only a few times. Other DNA variants within this sample encode the same CDR3. The chain employs TRBV6-1 and TRBJ2-7; D not resolved. The CDR3 spans 13 residues. Trimming took 0 bases from V and 3 from J, leaving 6 bases between them. CDR1 is MNHNS, CDR2 SASEGT, per germline. In DNA form, the CDR3 reads TGTGCCAGCAGTGAAGCATCAGGCTACGAGCAGTACTTC. It specifies CASSEASGYEQYF.

V usage is TRBV29-1 and J usage is TRBJ1-1, with a weak D call TRBD1 (5 bases). CDR1 and CDR2 (germline): SQVTM, ANQGSEA. The CDR3 length is 13 residues. V lost 3 bases to trimming and J lost 6 bases, with 14 bases between them. The CDR3 DNA sequence: TGCAGCGTTGAGCAGGACACCAGGGCTGAAGCTTTCTTT. It is translated as CSVEQDTRAEAFF.

The chain couples TRBV3-1 (or the pseudogene TRBV3-2) to TRBJ2-7; 8 bases agree with TRBD1. Germline V CDR1 and CDR2: LGHDT, YNNKEL (reference sequence). Germline trimming cut 4 bases from V and 0 bases from J; bases unmatched to any gene: 5. The CDR3 loop spans 15 amino acids. Here the CDR3 reads CASSPQGANSYEQYF. CDR3 bases: TGTGCCAGCAGCCCTCAGGGGGCTAACTCCTACGAGCAGTACTTC.